A single sample is the source of the 2 T cell receptor beta chains below, sequenced in a study of OX40 agonist ivuxolimab in advanced cancers. TCRdb's table, derived via immunoSEQ multiplex PCR, lists solely in-frame clones and lacks some. The table has 60,000 or so clones, approximately 86% seen once; the top ten hold around 0.91%. This material consisted of CD4+ or CD8+ T cells sorted from blood, taken in a trial of the OX40 agonist ivuxolimab. These receptors were obtained from an adult with an advanced solid tumor such as melanoma, head and neck, liver or kidney cancer.

The chain recombines TRBV4-2 with TRBJ1-1, with no clear D. V lost 4 bases to trimming and J lost 3 bases, with 15 bases between them. CDR3 size: 15 residues. Germline CDR1 is LGHNA and CDR2 is YNFKEQ. In nucleotides, the CDR3 is TGTGCCAGCAGCCCGAAACGACCCCCGGACACTGAAGCTTTCTTT. Amino acid sequence: CASSPKRPPDTEAFF.

The chain links TRBV7-2 to TRBJ2-3; TRBD2 agrees at 9 bases. The CDR3 runs 15 residues. Germline loops: CDR1 SGHTA, CDR2 FQGNSA. The ends lost 2 bases at V and 5 bases at J; junction bases unmatched: 5. For the CDR3, the DNA is TGTGCCAGCAGCTTAAGGGCGGGGGGGCAAGATACGCAGTATTTT. This codes for CASSLRAGGQDTQYF. Full variable domain (outside the CDR3, taken from reference TRBV7-2 and TRBJ2-3): GAGVSQSPSNKVTEKGKDVELRCDPISGHTALYWYRQSLGQGLEFLIYFQGNSAPDKSGLPSDRFSAERTGGSVSTLTIQRTQQEDSAVYLCASSLRAGGQDTQYFGPGTRLTVL.